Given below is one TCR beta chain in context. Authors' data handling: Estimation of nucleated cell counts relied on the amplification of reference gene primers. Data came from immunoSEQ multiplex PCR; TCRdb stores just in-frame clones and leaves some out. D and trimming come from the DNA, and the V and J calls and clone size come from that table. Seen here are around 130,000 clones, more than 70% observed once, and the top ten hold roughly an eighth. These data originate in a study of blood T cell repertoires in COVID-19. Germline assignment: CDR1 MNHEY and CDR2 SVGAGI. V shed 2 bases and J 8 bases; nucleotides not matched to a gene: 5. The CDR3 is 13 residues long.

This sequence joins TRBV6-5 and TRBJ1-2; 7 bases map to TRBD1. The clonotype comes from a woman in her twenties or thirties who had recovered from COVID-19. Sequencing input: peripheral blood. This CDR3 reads CASSYQGGRGYTF. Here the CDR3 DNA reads TGTGCCAGCAGTTACCAGGGGGGTCGGGGCTACACCTTC.